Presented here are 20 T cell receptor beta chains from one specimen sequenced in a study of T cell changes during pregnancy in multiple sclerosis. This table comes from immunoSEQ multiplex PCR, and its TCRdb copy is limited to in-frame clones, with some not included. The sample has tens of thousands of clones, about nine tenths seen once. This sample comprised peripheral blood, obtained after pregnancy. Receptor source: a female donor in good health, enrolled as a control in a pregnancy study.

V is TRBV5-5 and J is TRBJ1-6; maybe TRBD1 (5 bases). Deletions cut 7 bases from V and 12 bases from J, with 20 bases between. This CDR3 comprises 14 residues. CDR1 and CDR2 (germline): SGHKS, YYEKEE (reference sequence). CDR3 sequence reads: CASGQGAPRRPLHF. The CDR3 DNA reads TGTGCCAGCGGACAAGGGGCTCCCCGGAGACCCCTCCACTTT.

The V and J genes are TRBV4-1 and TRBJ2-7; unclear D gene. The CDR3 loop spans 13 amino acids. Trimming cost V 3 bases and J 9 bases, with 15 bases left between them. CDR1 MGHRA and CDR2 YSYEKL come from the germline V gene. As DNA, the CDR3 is TGCGCCAGCAGCCACCCGAAGAGAGTAGTGCAGTACTTC. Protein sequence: CASSHPKRVVQYF.

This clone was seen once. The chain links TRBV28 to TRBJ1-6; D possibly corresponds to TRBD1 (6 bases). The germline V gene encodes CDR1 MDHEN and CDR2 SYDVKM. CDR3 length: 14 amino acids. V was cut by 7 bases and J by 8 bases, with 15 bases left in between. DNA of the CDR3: TGTGCCAGCACCCTCGGAGGGGGGGATTCACCCCTCCACTTT. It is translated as CASTLGGGDSPLHF.

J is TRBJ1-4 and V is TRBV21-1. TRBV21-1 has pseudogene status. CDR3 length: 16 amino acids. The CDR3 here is CASSKVGEVGNEKLFF. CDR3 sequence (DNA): TGTGCCAGCAGCAAAGTAGGAGAGGTTGGTAATGAAAAACTGTTTTTT.

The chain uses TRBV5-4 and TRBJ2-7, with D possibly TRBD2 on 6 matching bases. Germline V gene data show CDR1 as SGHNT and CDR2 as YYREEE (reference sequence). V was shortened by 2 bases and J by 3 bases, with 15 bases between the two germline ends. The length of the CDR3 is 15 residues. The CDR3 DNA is TGTGCCAGCAGCTTTGGGGGGTCTGATCTCTACGAGCAGTACTTC. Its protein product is CASSFGGSDLYEQYF. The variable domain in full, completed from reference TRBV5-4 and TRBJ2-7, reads ETGVTQSPTHLIKTRGQQVTLRCSSQSGHNTVSWYQQALGQGPQFIFQYYREEENGRGNFPPRFSGLQFPNYSSELNVNALELDDSALYLCASSFGGSDLYEQYFGPGTRLTVT.

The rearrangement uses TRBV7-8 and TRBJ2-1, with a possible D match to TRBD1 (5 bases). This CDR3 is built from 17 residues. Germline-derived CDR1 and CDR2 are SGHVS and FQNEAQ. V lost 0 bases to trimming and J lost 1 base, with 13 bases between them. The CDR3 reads CASSLAPRARSYNEQFF. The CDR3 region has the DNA TGTGCCAGCAGCTTAGCGCCCAGGGCACGATCCTACAATGAGCAGTTCTTC.

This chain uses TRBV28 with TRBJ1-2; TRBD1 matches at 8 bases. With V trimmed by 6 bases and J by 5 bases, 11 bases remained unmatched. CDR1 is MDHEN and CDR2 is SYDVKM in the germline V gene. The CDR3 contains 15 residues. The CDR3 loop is CASSPGTGASYGYTF. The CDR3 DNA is TGTGCCAGCAGCCCCGGGACAGGCGCCTCTTATGGCTACACCTTC.

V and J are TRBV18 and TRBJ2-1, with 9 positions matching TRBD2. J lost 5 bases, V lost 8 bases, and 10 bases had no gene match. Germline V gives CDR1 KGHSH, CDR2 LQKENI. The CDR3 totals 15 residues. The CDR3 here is CASPKRGASNNEQFF. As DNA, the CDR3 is TGTGCCAGCCCCAAGCGGGGGGCCTCAAACAATGAGCAGTTCTTC.

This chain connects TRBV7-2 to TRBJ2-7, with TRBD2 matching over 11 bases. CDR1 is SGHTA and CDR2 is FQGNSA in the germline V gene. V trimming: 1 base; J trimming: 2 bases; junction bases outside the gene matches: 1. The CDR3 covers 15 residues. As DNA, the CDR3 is TGTGCCAGCAGCTTAGAACTAGCGGGGGCCTACGAGCAGTACTTC. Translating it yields CASSLELAGAYEQYF.

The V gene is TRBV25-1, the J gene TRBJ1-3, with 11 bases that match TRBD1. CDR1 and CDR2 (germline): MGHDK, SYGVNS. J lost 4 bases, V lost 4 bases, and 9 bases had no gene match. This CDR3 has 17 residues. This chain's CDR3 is CASSGALGTGGGNTIYF. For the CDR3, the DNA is TGTGCCAGCAGTGGGGCCCTAGGGACAGGGGGAGGAAACACCATATATTTT. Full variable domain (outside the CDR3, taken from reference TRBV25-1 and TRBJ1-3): EADIYQTPRYLVIGTGKKITLECSQTMGHDKMYWYQQDPGMELHLIHYSYGVNSTEKGDLSSESTVSRIRTEHFPLTLESARPSHTSQYLCASSGALGTGGGNTIYFGEGSWLTVV.

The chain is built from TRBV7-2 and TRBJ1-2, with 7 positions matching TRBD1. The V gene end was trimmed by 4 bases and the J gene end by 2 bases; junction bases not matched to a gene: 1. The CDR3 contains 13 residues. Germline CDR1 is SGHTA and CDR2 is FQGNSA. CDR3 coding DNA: TGTGCCAGCAGCTCGGGACAGAACTATGGCTACACCTTC. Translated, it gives CASSSGQNYGYTF.

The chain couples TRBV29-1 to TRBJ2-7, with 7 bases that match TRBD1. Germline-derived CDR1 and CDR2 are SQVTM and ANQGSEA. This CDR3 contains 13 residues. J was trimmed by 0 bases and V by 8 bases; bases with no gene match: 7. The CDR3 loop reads CSHTRQGSYEQYF. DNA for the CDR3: TGCAGCCACACCCGACAGGGCTCCTACGAGCAGTACTTC.

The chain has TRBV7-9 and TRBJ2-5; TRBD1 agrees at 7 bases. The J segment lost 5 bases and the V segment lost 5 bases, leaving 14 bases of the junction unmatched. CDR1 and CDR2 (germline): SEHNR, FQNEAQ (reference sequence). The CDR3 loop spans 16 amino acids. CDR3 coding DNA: TGTGCCAGCAGCCCGACGGACAGGATAGATGGGGAGACCCAGTACTTC. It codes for CASSPTDRIDGETQYF.

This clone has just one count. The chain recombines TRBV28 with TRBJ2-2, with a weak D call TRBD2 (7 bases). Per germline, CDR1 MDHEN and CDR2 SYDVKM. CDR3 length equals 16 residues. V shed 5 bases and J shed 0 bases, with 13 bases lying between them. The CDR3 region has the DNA TGTGCCAGCAGTCAACTAGGGGGGGCGAACACCGGGGAGCTGTTTTTT. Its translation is CASSQLGGANTGELFF.

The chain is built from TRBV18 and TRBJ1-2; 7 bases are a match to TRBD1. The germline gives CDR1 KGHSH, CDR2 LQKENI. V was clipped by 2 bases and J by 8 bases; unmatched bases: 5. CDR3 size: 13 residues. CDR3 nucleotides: TGTGCCAGCTCACCAAGTCAGGGGGGCGGCTACACCTTC. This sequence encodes CASSPSQGGGYTF.

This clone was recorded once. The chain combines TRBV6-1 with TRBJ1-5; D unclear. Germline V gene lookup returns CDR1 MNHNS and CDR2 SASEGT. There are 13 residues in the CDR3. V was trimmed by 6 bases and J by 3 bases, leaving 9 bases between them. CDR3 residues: CASRTADNQPQHF. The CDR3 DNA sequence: TGTGCCAGCAGAACCGCAGACAATCAGCCCCAGCATTTT.

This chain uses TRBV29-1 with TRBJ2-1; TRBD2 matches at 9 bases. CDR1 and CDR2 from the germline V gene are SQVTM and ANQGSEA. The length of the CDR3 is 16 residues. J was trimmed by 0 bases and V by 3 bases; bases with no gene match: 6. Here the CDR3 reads CSVDPRGGSSYNEQFF. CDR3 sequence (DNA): TGCAGCGTTGATCCGCGGGGGGGGAGCTCCTACAATGAGCAGTTCTTC.

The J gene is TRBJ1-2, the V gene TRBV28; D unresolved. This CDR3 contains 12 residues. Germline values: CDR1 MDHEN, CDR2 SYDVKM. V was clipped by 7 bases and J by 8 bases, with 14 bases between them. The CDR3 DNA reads TGTGCCAGCATAGGAGGAGGGCACGGCTACACCTTC. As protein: CASIGGGHGYTF.

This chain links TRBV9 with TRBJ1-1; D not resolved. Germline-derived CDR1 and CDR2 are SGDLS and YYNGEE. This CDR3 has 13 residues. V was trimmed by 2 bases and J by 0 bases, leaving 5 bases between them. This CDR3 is CASSVEVNTEAFF. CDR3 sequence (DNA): TGTGCCAGCAGCGTGGAGGTGAACACTGAAGCTTTCTTT.

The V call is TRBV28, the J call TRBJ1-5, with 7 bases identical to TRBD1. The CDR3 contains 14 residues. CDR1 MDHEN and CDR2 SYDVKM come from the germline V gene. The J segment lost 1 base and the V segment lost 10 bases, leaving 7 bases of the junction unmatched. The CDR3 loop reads CATEGGYSNQPQHF. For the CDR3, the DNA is TGTGCCACCGAAGGGGGCTACAGCAATCAGCCCCAGCATTTT.